The clone carrying this TCR beta chain was counted at least ten times. Its antigen is undetermined. This sample is drawn from a study of metastatic and nonmetastatic thyroid tumors. Study as a whole: Repertoire comparison spanned blood and tumor or nodule tissue of malignant and benign thyroid patients.

Trimming removed 6 bases from V and 3 bases from J, with 11 bases in between. The CDR3 spans 13 residues. Germline V lookup: CDR1 MNHNS, CDR2 SASEGT. Points from the study as a whole: Relative to benign nodules, malignant thyroid tumors were reportedly characterized by significantly elevated TCR beta diversity in blood and tumor.

Nobody among the patients had been given any treatment before thyroid surgery. Original data processing: Clinicopathological groups differed in CDR3, with these differences serving to build a distant-metastasis classifier for papillary thyroid cancer. TCRdb re-processed the PCR reads through MiXCR. These V and J calls rely on TCRdb rather than the paper's analysis. The sample holds 50,000 or so clones; approximately 24% are singletons and the top ten take around 3.4%. The sequencing input was blood. The chain links TRBV6-1 to TRBJ2-5; D gene ambiguous. This sequence originates from a male donor with papillary thyroid cancer or a benign thyroid nodule (not recorded which). Some clones in this sample may be carry-over from other donors' samples. CDR3 nucleotides: TGTGCCAGCAGACCATTTAACGAAGAGACCCAGTACTTC. It codes for CASRPFNEETQYF.